This TCR beta chain was retrieved from a study of blood T cell repertoires in COVID-19. About the study: T cells, B-cell-depleted T cells, or PBMCs provided the cDNA or gDNA that served as material.

This clone was recorded a few times. This CDR3 is 13 amino acids long. Germline V gene lookup returns CDR1 KGHDR and CDR2 SFDVKD. Trimming stripped 5 bases from V and 7 bases from J, with 10 bases between. In the source study's methods: Researchers report that nucleated cell counts were estimated from reference gene primer amplification. Repertoires were generated with immunoSEQ multiplex PCR, while TCRdb's copy carries only in-frame clones and drops some. D and trimming were read from the DNA, whereas the V and J calls and clone size are those reported in that table. The sample shows 150,000 or so clones, more than 70% of them seen only once. In terms of age and location, participants ranged from roughly 18 to 90 years and lived in fewer than 30 US areas. Participant-given clinical history determined each cohort assignment.

This receptor was taken from a man between 60 and 75 years old who had recovered from COVID-19. Material: PBMCs or T cells enriched from blood (not recorded which). The rearrangement joins TRBV24-1 to TRBJ1-4; tentatively, D is TRBD1 (5 bases). CDR3 region: CATSAQDFEKLFF. The CDR3 DNA reads TGTGCCACCAGTGCACAGGATTTTGAAAAACTGTTTTTT.